The 23 T cell receptor beta chains in this list originate from one sample, sequenced in a study of T cells in localized non-small cell lung cancer. Produced via immunoSEQ multiplex PCR; TCRdb's table is partial and in-frame only. This sample has 35,000 to 50,000 clones, with around 86% found just once. The sequencing here drew on peripheral blood, taken before any cancer treatment. Receptor source: a man aged 35 to 69 with stage I lung adenocarcinoma.

V and J are TRBV5-8 and TRBJ2-1; D is undetermined. CDR3 length: 15 amino acids. Trimming shortened V by 2 bases and J by 4 bases, and 13 bases separated the two germline ends. Germline values: CDR1 SGHTS, CDR2 YDEGEE. The CDR3 reads CASSFLWAQYNEQFF. DNA of the CDR3: TGTGCCAGCAGCTTTCTCTGGGCCCAGTACAATGAGCAGTTCTTC.

The chain employs TRBV11-3 and TRBJ2-3; no clear D gene. V dropped 2 bases and J dropped 4 bases, with 4 bases sitting between them. The CDR3 sequence is 12 residues long. The germline CDR1 and CDR2 sequences are SGHNT and YENEEA. The chain's CDR3 is CASSLFADTQYF. The CDR3 coding sequence is TGTGCCAGCAGCTTATTTGCAGATACGCAGTATTTT.

The gene calls are TRBV28 and TRBJ1-2; D is unresolved. CDR1 is MDHEN, CDR2 SYDVKM, per germline. This CDR3 spans 16 amino acids. V was cut by 3 bases and J by 0 bases, with 14 bases left in between. CDR3 coding DNA: TGTGCCAGCAGTTTTACCCCCGGCAGTACTAACTATGGCTACACCTTC. Amino acid sequence: CASSFTPGSTNYGYTF.

The rearrangement uses TRBV28 and TRBJ2-1; D is undetermined. The germline V gene has CDR1 MDHEN and CDR2 SYDVKM. This CDR3 is 15 amino acids long. The V end lost 4 bases, the J end lost 4 bases, and 14 bases lay between the germline ends. CDR3 DNA sequence: TGTGCCAGCAGTTCAAGGATGCCCTCTTACAATGAGCAGTTCTTC. Translation gives CASSSRMPSYNEQFF.

This clone was detected a few times. As DNA, the CDR3 is TGTGCCAGCAGCTACCTAGAAGGGGAGCAGTACTTC. Translation gives CASSYLEGEQYF. This sequence joins TRBV9 and TRBJ2-7; the D is unclear. The germline V gene encodes CDR1 SGDLS and CDR2 YYNGEE. The CDR3 is 12 amino acids. Between the trimmed V and J ends, which lost 4 bases and 7 bases, there was a span of 12 bases.

The chain recombines TRBV7-2 with TRBJ2-7; the match to TRBD1 covers 8 bases. Per the germline V gene, CDR1 is SGHTA and CDR2 is FQGNSA. Losses at the gene ends were 5 bases for V and 3 bases for J; bases not matched to a gene: 15. The CDR3 spans 17 residues. CDR3 DNA sequence: TGTGCCAGCAGCCAATCCCCGGGGCAGGGGGCTTACTACGAGCAGTACTTC. It codes for CASSQSPGQGAYYEQYF.

The chain joins TRBV7-8 to TRBJ2-2; D possibly corresponds to TRBD1 (6 bases). CDR1 and CDR2 (germline): SGHVS, FQNEAQ. The CDR3 covers 15 residues. The ends were cut back, 4 bases at V and 3 bases at J, with 12 bases in the middle. The CDR3 region has the DNA TGTGCCAGCAGCTCTAAGACAGGTTACACCGGGGAGCTGTTTTTT. Translating it yields CASSSKTGYTGELFF.

The rearrangement joins TRBV9 to TRBJ2-2, with a weak D call TRBD1 (5 bases). This CDR3 region has 14 residues. V was shortened by 0 bases and J by 4 bases, with 7 bases between the two germline ends. Per the germline V gene, CDR1 is SGDLS and CDR2 is YYNGEE. The CDR3 nucleotides read TGTGCCAGCAGCGTAGGACAGAGCACCGGGGAGCTGTTTTTT. Translation: CASSVGQSTGELFF.

The V and J genes are TRBV7-6 and TRBJ2-2; D unresolved. Germline V lookup: CDR1 SGHVS, CDR2 FNYEAQ. Trimming left V 5 bases short and J 10 bases short, with 20 bases between. This CDR3 is built from 15 residues. This CDR3 is CASSTMRSEREELFF. The DNA for the CDR3 is TGTGCCAGCAGCACGATGCGGTCGGAGCGCGAGGAGCTGTTTTTT.

This clone was detected a few times. The chain combines TRBV28 with TRBJ1-1; TRBD1 aligns across 9 bases. Germline V gene data show CDR1 as MDHEN and CDR2 as SYDVKM. The V segment lost 3 bases and the J segment 6 bases; nucleotides outside the gene matches: 14. The CDR3 is 17 residues long. CDR3 amino acids: CASSFPHRGLGISEAFF. CDR3 coding DNA: TGTGCCAGCAGTTTCCCCCACAGGGGGCTCGGGATATCTGAAGCTTTCTTT.

This chain links TRBV5-4 with TRBJ2-5, with TRBD2 matching 15 bases. Trimming removed 4 bases from V and 1 base from J; junction bases left unmatched: 5. Germline V gene sequence: CDR1 SGHNT, CDR2 YYREEE (reference sequence). This CDR3 contains 17 residues. Here the CDR3 reads CASSRGLAGGGQETQYF. DNA for the CDR3: TGTGCCAGCAGCCGGGGACTAGCGGGAGGAGGCCAAGAGACCCAGTACTTC.

V and J are TRBV5-4 and TRBJ2-2; 11 bases agree with TRBD2. CDR3 length: 16 amino acids. Trimming cost V 0 bases and J 4 bases; bases outside gene matches: 2. CDR1 and CDR2 (germline): SGHNT, YYREEE (reference sequence). CDR3 bases: TGTGCCAGCAGCTTGGGACTAGCGGGACTCACCGGGGAGCTGTTTTTT. Protein product: CASSLGLAGLTGELFF.

The chain recombines TRBV11-3 with TRBJ2-2; 9 bases line up with TRBD2. The J segment lost 4 bases and the V segment lost 4 bases, leaving 7 bases of the junction unmatched. This CDR3 contains 16 residues. Germline loops: CDR1 SGHNT, CDR2 YENEEA. The CDR3 reads CASSSALAGLTGELFF. In DNA, the CDR3 is TGTGCCAGCAGCTCCGCCCTAGCGGGGCTCACCGGGGAGCTGTTTTTT.

This clone occurred a few times. V and J are TRBV9 and TRBJ2-5; no firm D call. The CDR3 contains 16 residues. V was trimmed by 2 bases and J by 3 bases, leaving 17 bases between them. Germline V lookup: CDR1 SGDLS, CDR2 YYNGEE. The CDR3 here is CASSVRVLTIKETQYF. CDR3 bases: TGTGCCAGCAGCGTCCGGGTGCTAACAATAAAAGAGACCCAGTACTTC.

This chain links TRBV29-1 with TRBJ2-3, with 7 nucleotides matching TRBD2. The CDR3 is 16 amino acids. Germline-derived CDR1 and CDR2 are SQVTM and ANQGSEA. Losses at the gene ends were 3 bases for V and 0 bases for J; bases not matched to a gene: 9. CDR3 sequence: CSVERSSGASTDTQYF. The CDR3 DNA reads as TGCAGCGTTGAGCGGTCTAGCGGAGCCAGCACAGATACGCAGTATTTT.

The V call is TRBV5-1, the J call TRBJ2-7; 8 positions match TRBD1. CDR3 size: 14 residues. The V segment lost 4 bases and the J segment 3 bases; nucleotides outside the gene matches: 6. Germline-derived CDR1 and CDR2 are SGHRS and YFSETQ. The CDR3 sequence is CASSPGQAFYEQYF. The DNA for the CDR3 is TGCGCCAGCAGCCCGGGACAGGCTTTCTACGAGCAGTACTTC.

The chain has TRBV6-5 and TRBJ1-3; no reliable D call. The germline V and J ends were trimmed by 0 bases and 4 bases, with 4 bases remaining between them. CDR3 size: 13 residues. CDR1 and CDR2 (germline): MNHEY, SVGAGI. CDR3 in DNA: TGTGCCAGCAGTTACTCGTGGGGAAACACCATATATTTT. It translates to CASSYSWGNTIYF.

This clone appeared once. Germline is not matched at one junction end, which may reflect a read error. The V gene is TRBV5-8, the J gene TRBJ2-3, with 10 bases aligning to TRBD1. Germline V gene data show CDR1 as SGHTS and CDR2 as YDEGEE. This CDR3 region has 15 residues. The CDR3 coding sequence is TGTGCCAGCAGATTGGGACAGGGGAGCACAGATACGCAGTATTTT. Residues: CASRLGQGSTDTQYF. Together with reference TRBV5-8 and TRBJ2-3, the CDR3 gives the full variable domain: EAGVTQSPTHLIKTRGQQATLRCSPISGHTSVYWYQQALGLGLQFLLWYDEGEERNRGNFPPRFSGRQFPNYSSELNVNALELEDSALYLCASRLGQGSTDTQYFGPGTRLTVL.

The genes are TRBV6-1 and TRBJ2-1; D uncertain. This CDR3 has 15 residues. Germline V CDR1 and CDR2: MNHNS, SASEGT. Trimming took 2 bases from V and 1 from J, leaving 9 bases between them. CDR3 nucleotides: TGTGCCAGCAGTGAATTGGTAGGGTCCTACAATGAGCAGTTCTTC. It is translated as CASSELVGSYNEQFF.

CDR3 sequence: CSAGRKNTQYF. CDR3 in DNA: TGCAGTGCGGGTAGAAAGAATACGCAGTATTTT. The chain combines TRBV20-1 with TRBJ2-3; no clear D. V gave up 6 bases and J gave up 7 bases, with 11 bases separating them. CDR1 is DFQATT and CDR2 is SNEGSKA in the germline V gene (reference sequence). CDR3 length: 11 residues.

The chain links TRBV11-1 to TRBJ2-5; no reliable D call. The DNA end favors TRBJ2-7, so the J call may be wrong. Germline CDR1 reads SGHAT; CDR2 reads FQDESV (reference sequence). The length of the CDR3 is 14 residues. CDR3 sequence: CASSQLVGMGEQYF. CDR3 DNA sequence: TGTGCCAGCAGCCAGTTGGTGGGTATGGGCGAGCAGTACTTC.

The genes are TRBV5-1 and TRBJ2-5; weak D call: TRBD2 (6 bases). Trimming removed 4 bases at V and 2 bases at J, with 30 bases between. CDR3 length equals 20 residues. Germline CDR1 and CDR2: SGHRS and YFSETQ. The CDR3, as DNA: TGCGCCAGCAGCGAACGTTCGGGACTCCGAACGAGTGGGGCACAAGAGACCCAGTACTTC. Translating gives CASSERSGLRTSGAQETQYF.

V is TRBV27 and J is TRBJ2-2; D possibly uses TRBD1 or TRBD2 (5 bases each). V dropped 10 bases and J dropped 6 bases, with 15 bases sitting between them. In germline, CDR1 is MNHEY, CDR2 SMNVEV (reference sequence). The CDR3 consists of 13 residues. The CDR3 region is CATTGTASGELFF. CDR3 in DNA: TGTGCCACCACCGGGACGGCGTCCGGGGAGCTGTTTTTT.